These 10 T cell receptor beta chains were all obtained from the same sample, sequenced in a study of identical twins. TCRdb re-called the 5' RACE reads through MiXCR, storing one row per CDR3 protein. Here the sample spans about 200,000 distinct CDR3 sequences, 10% to 13% being singletons. The sequenced material came from memory T cells sorted from blood. The source is a middle-aged man in good health.

In its sample, this clonotype was seen many times. This chain uses TRBV7-2 with TRBJ1-1; D may be TRBD1 (6 bases). Germline-derived CDR1 and CDR2 are SGHTA and FQGNSA. The CDR3 length is 14 residues. V lost 1 base and J 10 bases, leaving 16 bases between the germline ends. The CDR3 nucleotides read TGTGCCAGCAGCTTAGAAGGGGGTGCAGGTCGAGCTTTCTTT. Its protein is CASSLEGGAGRAFF.

On this clonotype: At one of its ends the junction is not consistent with the germline gene, which may arise from a read error. The chain recombines TRBV7-7 with TRBJ2-5; the match to TRBD1 covers 8 bases. Germline V gives CDR1 SSHAT, CDR2 FNYEAQ (reference sequence). The length of the CDR3 is 15 residues. CDR3 sequence: CASSLGTGPWETQYF. In DNA, the CDR3 is TGTGCTAGCAGCTTAGGGACAGGCCCGTGGGAGACCCAGTACTTC.

This clonotype has at least ten counts. The genes are TRBV3-1 and TRBJ2-2; the D gene is possibly TRBD2 (5 bases). V was cut by 1 base and J by 2 bases, with 8 bases left in between. The germline V gene has CDR1 LGHDT and CDR2 YNNKEL (reference sequence). The length of the CDR3 is 15 residues. The CDR3 bases are TGTGCCAGCAGCCAAGTGAGGACTAACACCGGGGAGCTGTTTTTT. Translated, it gives CASSQVRTNTGELFF.

The J gene is TRBJ1-4, the V gene TRBV4-2, with D possibly being TRBD1 (6 bases). CDR3 size: 15 residues. Germline CDR1 is LGHNA and CDR2 is YNFKEQ. Trimming left V 0 bases short and J 8 bases short, with 13 bases between. The CDR3, as DNA: TGTGCCAGCAGCCAAGAGTCCCAGGGGAGAGAAAAACTGTTTTTT. It translates to CASSQESQGREKLFF.

As regards this clonotype: The DNA is omitted, as the CDR3 cannot be located on it reliably, and the CDR3 follows TCRdb's listing. The CDR3 here is CSAVPADTQYF. The chain joins TRBV20-1 to TRBJ2-3. The CDR3 totals 11 residues, both ends included. CDR1 is DFQATT, CDR2 SNEGSKA, per germline (reference sequence).

This clonotype was found many times. This chain joins TRBV7-8 and TRBJ2-1, with TRBD2 matching 8 bases. V gave up 4 bases and J gave up 4 bases; unmatched junction bases: 6. Germline lookup yields CDR1 SGHVS and CDR2 FQNEAQ. This CDR3 has 15 amino acids. CDR3 amino acids: CASSYGGGMYNEQFF. The CDR3 region has the DNA TGTGCCAGCAGCTACGGGGGGGGGATGTACAATGAGCAGTTCTTC.

Ten or more counts support this clonotype. The V gene is TRBV12-3 or TRBV12-4, the J gene TRBJ2-1, with D uncertain. The CDR3 has 11 residues. The V end lost 5 bases, the J end lost 7 bases, and 6 bases lay between the germline ends. CDR3 in amino acids: CASSLKNEQFF. DNA of the CDR3: TGTGCCAGCAGTCTTAAAAATGAGCAGTTCTTC.

The chain recombines TRBV7-9 with TRBJ2-7; 7 bases fit TRBD2. The V gene's germline CDR1 is SEHNR and CDR2 FQNEAQ (reference sequence). This CDR3 spans 14 amino acids. V shed 3 bases and J 5 bases; nucleotides not matched to a gene: 7. The chain's CDR3 is CASSLGGGSHEQYF. The CDR3 DNA is TGTGCCAGCAGCTTGGGCGGGGGATCCCACGAGCAGTACTTC.

This clonotype was seen repeatedly, ten times or more. The V call is TRBV7-8, the J call TRBJ1-1; 7 bases are shared with TRBD1. V was clipped by 5 bases and J by 13 bases; unmatched bases: 13. The CDR3 spans 13 residues. The germline gives CDR1 SGHVS, CDR2 FQNEAQ. As DNA, the CDR3 is TGTGCCAGCAGCCGTGGGACAGACCGTTATGGTTTCTTT. It is translated as CASSRGTDRYGFF. Full variable domain (rest looked up from reference TRBV7-8 and TRBJ1-1): GAGVSQSPRYKVAKRGQDVALRCDPISGHVSLFWYQQALGQGPEFLTYFQNEAQLDKSGLPSDRFFAERPEGSVSTLKIQRTQQEDSAVYLCASSRGTDRYGFFGQGTRLTVV.

There are a few counts of this clonotype. The gene calls are TRBV4-1 and TRBJ2-7, with 11 bases that match TRBD2. Germline V gene lookup returns CDR1 MGHRA and CDR2 YSYEKL. Trimming took 5 bases from V and 2 from J; bases not matched to a gene: 5. The CDR3 runs 15 residues. Here the CDR3 reads CASSWTSGPPYEQYF. Written as DNA, the CDR3 is TGCGCCAGCAGCTGGACTAGCGGGCCCCCCTACGAGCAGTACTTC.